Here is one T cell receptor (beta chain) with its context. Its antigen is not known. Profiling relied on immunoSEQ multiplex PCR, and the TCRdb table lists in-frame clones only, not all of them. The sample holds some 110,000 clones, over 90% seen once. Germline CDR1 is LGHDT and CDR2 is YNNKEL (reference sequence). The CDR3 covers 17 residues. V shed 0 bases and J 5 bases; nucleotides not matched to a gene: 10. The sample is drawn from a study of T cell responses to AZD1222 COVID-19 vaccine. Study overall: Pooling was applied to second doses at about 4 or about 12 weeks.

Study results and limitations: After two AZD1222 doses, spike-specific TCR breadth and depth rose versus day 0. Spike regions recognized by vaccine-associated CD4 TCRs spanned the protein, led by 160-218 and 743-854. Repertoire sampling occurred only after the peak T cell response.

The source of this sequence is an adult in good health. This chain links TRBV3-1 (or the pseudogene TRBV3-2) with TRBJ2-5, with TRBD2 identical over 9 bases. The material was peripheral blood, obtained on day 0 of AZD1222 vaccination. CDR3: CASSQEGLAGTHETQYF. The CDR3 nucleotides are TGTGCCAGCAGCCAAGAGGGGCTAGCGGGAACCCACGAGACCCAGTACTTC.